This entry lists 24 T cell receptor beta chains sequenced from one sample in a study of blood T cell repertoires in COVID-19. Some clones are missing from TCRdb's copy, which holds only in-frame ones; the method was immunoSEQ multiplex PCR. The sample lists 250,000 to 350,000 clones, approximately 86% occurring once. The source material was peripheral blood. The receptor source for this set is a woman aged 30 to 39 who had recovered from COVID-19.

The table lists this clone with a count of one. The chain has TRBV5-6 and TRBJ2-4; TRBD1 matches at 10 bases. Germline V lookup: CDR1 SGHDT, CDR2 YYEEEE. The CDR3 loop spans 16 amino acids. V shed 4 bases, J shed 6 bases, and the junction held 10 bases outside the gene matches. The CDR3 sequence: CASSLRDRGSANIQYF. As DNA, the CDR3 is TGTGCCAGCAGCCTCCGGGACAGGGGAAGTGCAAACATTCAGTACTTC.

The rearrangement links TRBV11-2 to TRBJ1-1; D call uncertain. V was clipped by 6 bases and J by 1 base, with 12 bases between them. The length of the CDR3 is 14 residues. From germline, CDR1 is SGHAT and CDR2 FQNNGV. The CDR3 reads CASSFTGRNTEAFF. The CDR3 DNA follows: TGTGCCAGCAGTTTTACGGGAAGGAACACTGAAGCTTTCTTT.

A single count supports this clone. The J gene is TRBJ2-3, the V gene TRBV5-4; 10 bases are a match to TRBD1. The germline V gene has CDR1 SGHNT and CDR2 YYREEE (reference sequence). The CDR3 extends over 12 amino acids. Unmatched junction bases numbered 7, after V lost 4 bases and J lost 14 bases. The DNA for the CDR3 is TGTGCCAGCAGCCCGCGGACAGGGGGGTCGTATTTT. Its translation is CASSPRTGGSYF.

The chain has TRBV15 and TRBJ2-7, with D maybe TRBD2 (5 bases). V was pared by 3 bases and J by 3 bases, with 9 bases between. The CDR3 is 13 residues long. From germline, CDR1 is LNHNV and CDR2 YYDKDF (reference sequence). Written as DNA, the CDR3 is TGTGCCACCAGCAGGGACTTATTCTACGAGCAGTACTTC. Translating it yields CATSRDLFYEQYF.

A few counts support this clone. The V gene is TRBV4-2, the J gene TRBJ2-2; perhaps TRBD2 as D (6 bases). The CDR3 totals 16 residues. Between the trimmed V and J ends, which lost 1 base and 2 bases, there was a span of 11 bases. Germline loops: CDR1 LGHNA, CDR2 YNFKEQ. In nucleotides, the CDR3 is TGTGCCAGCAGCCAAGCAGGGCGGGGCAACACCGGGGAGCTGTTTTTT. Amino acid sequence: CASSQAGRGNTGELFF.

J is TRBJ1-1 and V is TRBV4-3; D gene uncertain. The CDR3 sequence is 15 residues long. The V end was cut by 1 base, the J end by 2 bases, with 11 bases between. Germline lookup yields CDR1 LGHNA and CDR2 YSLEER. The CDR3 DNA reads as TGCGCCAGCAGCCAAGTTATCGCGGCTAACACTGAAGCTTTCTTT. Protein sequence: CASSQVIAANTEAFF.

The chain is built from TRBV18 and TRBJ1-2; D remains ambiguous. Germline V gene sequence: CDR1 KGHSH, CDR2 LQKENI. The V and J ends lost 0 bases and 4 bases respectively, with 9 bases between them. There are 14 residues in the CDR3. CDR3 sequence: CASSPPGGIYGYTF. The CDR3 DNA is TGTGCCAGCTCACCACCGGGAGGGATCTATGGCTACACCTTC.

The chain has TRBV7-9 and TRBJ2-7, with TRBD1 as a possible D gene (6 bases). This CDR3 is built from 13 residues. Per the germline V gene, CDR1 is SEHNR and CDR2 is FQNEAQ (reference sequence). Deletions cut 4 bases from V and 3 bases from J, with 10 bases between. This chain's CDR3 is CASSSNRVYEQYF. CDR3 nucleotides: TGTGCCAGCAGCTCTAACAGGGTCTACGAGCAGTACTTC.

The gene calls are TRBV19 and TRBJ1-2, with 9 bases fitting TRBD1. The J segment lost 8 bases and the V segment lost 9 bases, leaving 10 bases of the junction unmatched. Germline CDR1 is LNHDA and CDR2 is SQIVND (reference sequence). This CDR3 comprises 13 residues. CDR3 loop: CASLARDRAGYTF. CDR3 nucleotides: TGTGCCAGCCTTGCCCGGGACAGGGCAGGCTACACCTTC. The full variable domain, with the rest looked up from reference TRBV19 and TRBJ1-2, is DGGITQSPKYLFRKEGQNVTLSCEQNLNHDAMYWYRQDPGQGLRLIYYSQIVNDFQKGDIAEGYSVSREKKESFPLTVTSAQKNPTAFYLCASLARDRAGYTFGSGTRLTVV.

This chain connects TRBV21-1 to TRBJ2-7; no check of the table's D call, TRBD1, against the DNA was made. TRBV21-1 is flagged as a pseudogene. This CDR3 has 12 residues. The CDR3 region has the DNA TGTGCCAGCCGAGGGACAGACTACGAGCAGTACTTC. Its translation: CASRGTDYEQYF.

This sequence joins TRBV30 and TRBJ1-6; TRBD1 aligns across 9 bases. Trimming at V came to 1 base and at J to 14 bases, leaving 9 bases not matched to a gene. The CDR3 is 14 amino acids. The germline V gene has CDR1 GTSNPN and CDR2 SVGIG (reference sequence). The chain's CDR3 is CAWSAHRGPSALHF. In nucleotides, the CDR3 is TGTGCCTGGAGTGCTCACAGGGGGCCTTCTGCCCTCCACTTT.

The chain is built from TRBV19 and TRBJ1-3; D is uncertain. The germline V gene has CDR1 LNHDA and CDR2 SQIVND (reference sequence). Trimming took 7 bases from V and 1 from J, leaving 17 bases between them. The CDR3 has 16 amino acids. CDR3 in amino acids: CASTVRAGKSGNTIYF. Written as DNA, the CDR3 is TGTGCCAGTACCGTGCGGGCGGGAAAGTCTGGAAACACCATATATTTT.

This CDR3 is CASSIFSSPFLSGELFF. In nucleotides, the CDR3 is TGTGCCAGTAGTATATTTTCTAGCCCCTTCCTTTCCGGGGAGCTGTTTTTT. The chain employs TRBV19 and TRBJ2-2; a possible D gene is TRBD2 (5 bases). Deletions cut 2 bases from V and 6 bases from J, with 19 bases between. Germline V gene lookup returns CDR1 LNHDA and CDR2 SQIVND (reference sequence). This CDR3 contains 17 residues.

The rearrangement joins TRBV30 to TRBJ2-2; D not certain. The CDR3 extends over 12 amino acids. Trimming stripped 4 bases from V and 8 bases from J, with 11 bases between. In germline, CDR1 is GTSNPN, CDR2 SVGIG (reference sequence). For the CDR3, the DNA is TGTGCCTGGACCCCGGTTGATGGGGAGCTGTTTTTT. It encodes CAWTPVDGELFF.

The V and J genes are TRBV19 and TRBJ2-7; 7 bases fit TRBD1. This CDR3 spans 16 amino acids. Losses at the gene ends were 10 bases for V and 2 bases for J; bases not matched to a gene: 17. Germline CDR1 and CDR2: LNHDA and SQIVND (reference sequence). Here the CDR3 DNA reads TGTGCCACGCGCGTACCATCCGGGGACAGAACCTACGAGCAGTACTTC. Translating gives CATRVPSGDRTYEQYF.

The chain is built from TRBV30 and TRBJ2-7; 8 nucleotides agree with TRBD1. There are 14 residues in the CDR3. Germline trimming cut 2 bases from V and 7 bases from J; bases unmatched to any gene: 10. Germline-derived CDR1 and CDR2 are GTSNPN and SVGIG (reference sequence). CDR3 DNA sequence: TGTGCCTGGAGTAGTGGGCAGGGGGCGCGAGAGCAGTACTTC. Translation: CAWSSGQGAREQYF. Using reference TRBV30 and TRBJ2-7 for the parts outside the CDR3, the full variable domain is SQTIHQWPATLVQPVGSPLSLECTVEGTSNPNLYWYRQAAGRGLQLLFYSVGIGQISSEVPQNLSASRPQDRQFILSSKKLLLSDSGFYLCAWSSGQGAREQYFGPGTRLTVT.

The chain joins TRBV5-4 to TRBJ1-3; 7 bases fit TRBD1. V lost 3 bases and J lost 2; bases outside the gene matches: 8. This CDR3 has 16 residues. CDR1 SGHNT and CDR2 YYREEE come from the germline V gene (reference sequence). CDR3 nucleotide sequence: TGTGCCAGCAGCTCACGAGGGGGCTTCGCTGGAAACACCATATATTTT. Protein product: CASSSRGGFAGNTIYF. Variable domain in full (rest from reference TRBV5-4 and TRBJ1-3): ETGVTQSPTHLIKTRGQQVTLRCSSQSGHNTVSWYQQALGQGPQFIFQYYREEENGRGNFPPRFSGLQFPNYSSELNVNALELDDSALYLCASSSRGGFAGNTIYFGEGSWLTVV.

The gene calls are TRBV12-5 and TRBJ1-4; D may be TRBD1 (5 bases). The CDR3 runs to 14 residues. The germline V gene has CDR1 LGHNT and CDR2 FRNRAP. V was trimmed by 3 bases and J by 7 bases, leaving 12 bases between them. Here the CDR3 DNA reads TGTGCTAGTGGTTTAGGGGATTGGAGTGAAAAACTGTTTTTT. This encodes CASGLGDWSEKLFF.

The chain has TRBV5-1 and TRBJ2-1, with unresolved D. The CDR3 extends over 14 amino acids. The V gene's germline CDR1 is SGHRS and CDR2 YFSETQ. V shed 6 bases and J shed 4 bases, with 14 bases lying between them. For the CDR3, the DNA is TGCGCCAGCACCTTCCGCGCCGATTACAATGAGCAGTTCTTC. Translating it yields CASTFRADYNEQFF.

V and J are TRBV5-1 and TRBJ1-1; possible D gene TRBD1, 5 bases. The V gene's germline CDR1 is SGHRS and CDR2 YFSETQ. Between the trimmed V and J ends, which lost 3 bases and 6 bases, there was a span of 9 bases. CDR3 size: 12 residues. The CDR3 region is CASSWGSSEAFF. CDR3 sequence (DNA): TGCGCCAGCAGCTGGGGCAGCTCTGAAGCTTTCTTT.

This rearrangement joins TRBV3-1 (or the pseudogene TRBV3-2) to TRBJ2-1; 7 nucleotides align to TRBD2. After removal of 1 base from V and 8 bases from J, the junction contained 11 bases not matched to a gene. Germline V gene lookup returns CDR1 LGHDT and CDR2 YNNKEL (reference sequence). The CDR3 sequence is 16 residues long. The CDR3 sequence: CASSQAGGLGADEQFF. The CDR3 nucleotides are TGTGCCAGCAGCCAAGCGGGTGGACTAGGGGCCGATGAGCAGTTCTTC.

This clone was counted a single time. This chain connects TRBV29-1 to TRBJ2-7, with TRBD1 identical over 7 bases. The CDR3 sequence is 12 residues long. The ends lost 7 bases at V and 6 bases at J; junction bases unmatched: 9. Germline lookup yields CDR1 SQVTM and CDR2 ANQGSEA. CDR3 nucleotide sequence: TGCAGCGGAGGGGGCGCAGAGAGCGAGCAGTACTTC. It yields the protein CSGGGAESEQYF.

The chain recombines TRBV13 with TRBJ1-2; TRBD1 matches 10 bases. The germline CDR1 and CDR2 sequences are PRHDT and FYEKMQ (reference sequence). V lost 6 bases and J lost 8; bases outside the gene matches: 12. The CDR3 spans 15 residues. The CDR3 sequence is CASRVRDRGIGGYTF. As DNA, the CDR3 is TGTGCCAGCAGGGTTCGGGACAGGGGAATTGGAGGCTACACCTTC. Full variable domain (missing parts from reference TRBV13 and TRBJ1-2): AAGVIQSPRHLIKEKRETATLKCYPIPRHDTVYWYQQGPGQDPQFLISFYEKMQSDKGSIPDRFSAQQFSDYHSELNMSSLELGDSALYFCASRVRDRGIGGYTFGSGTRLTVV.

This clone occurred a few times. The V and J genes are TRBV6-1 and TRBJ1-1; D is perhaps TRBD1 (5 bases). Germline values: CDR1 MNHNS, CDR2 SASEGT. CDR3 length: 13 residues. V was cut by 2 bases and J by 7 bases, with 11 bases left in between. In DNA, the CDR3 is TGTGCCAGCAGTGAAATTGCAGGGATTGAAGCTTTCTTT. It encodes CASSEIAGIEAFF.